This T cell receptor (beta chain) was documented in a study of blood T cell repertoires in COVID-19. Overall study: Researchers got acute and convalescent COVID-19 samples from the United States, Italy and Spain. In each case, the material was cDNA or gDNA derived from T cells, B-cell-depleted T cells, or PBMCs.

Data came from immunoSEQ multiplex PCR; TCRdb stores just in-frame clones and leaves some out. The profile shows fewer than 250,000 clones, around 81% of them singletons. Sequenced material: PBMCs or T cells enriched from blood (not recorded which). This clonotype originated in a woman aged 40 to 50 with acute COVID-19.

In DNA, the CDR3 is TGTGCCAGCAGTTCACCCCTGGGACTCCCTATGAACACTGAAGCTTTCTTT. This sequence encodes CASSSPLGLPMNTEAFF. The rearrangement joins TRBV28 to TRBJ1-1; D might be TRBD1 (5 bases). This CDR3 spans 17 amino acids. V was clipped by 4 bases and J by 0 bases, with 18 bases between them. CDR1 and CDR2 from the germline V gene are MDHEN and SYDVKM.